Described below is a single TCR beta chain sequence and its context. Original data processing: How many nucleated cells were present was estimated from reference gene primer amplification. Profiled with immunoSEQ multiplex PCR; TCRdb holds only in-frame clones, not every one. V, J and clone size reflect that table, while D and trimming were determined from the DNA. Of 200,000 to 250,000 clones listed, around 82% are singletons. The data were obtained in a study of blood T cell repertoires in COVID-19. Study details: PBMCs, B-cell-depleted T cells, or T cells were the source of the cDNA or gDNA that made up the material.

The CDR3 totals 12 residues. Per the germline V gene, CDR1 is SGHVS and CDR2 is FQNEAQ. Trimming stripped 4 bases from V and 7 bases from J, with 10 bases between. This receptor was identified in a woman aged 55-69 years with acute or convalescent COVID-19. The V call is TRBV7-8, the J call TRBJ1-2; D is ambiguous. Material for sequencing was peripheral blood. The CDR3 region is CASSSPYSGYTF. CDR3 DNA sequence: TGTGCCAGCAGCTCCCCGTATAGTGGCTACACCTTC.